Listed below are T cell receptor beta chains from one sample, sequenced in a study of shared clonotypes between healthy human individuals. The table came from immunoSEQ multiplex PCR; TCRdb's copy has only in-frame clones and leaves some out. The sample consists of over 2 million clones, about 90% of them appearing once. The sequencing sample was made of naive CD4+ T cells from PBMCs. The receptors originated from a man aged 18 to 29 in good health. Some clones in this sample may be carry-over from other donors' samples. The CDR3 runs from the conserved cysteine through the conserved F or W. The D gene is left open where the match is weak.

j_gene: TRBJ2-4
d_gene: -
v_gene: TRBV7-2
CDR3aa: CASREGGTKNIQYF
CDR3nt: TGTGCCAGCAGAGAAGGGGGGACCAAAAACATTCAGTACTTC

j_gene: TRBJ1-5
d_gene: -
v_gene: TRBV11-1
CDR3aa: CASSLSAGSNQPQHF
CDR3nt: TGTGCCAGCAGCTTATCGGCTGGGAGCAATCAGCCCCAGCATTTT

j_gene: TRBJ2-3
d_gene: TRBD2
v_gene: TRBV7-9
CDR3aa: CASSPRAGGLLGTQYF
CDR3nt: TGTGCCAGCAGCCCACGAGCGGGAGGGCTGCTTGGTACGCAGTATTTT

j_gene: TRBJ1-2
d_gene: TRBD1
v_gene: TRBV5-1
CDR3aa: CASSRGSGQGFHGYTF
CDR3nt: TGCGCCAGCAGCAGGGGTTCGGGACAGGGTTTTCATGGCTACACCTTC

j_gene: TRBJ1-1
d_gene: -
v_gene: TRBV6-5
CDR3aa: CASSYSLRDLNTEAFF
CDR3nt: TGTGCCAGCAGTTACTCCTTAAGGGACTTGAACACTGAAGCTTTCTTT

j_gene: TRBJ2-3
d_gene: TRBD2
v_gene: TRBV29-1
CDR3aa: CSVPGLAGATDTQYF
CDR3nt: TGCAGCGTTCCGGGACTAGCGGGAGCCACAGATACGCAGTATTTT

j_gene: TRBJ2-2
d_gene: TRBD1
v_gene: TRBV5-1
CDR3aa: CASSFTGAGGGELFF
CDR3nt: TGCGCCAGCAGCTTCACAGGGGCCGGCGGCGGGGAGCTGTTTTTT

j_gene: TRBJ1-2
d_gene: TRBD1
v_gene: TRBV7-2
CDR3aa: CASSAASPGQGADGYTF
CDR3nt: TGTGCCAGCAGCGCCGCCTCCCCGGGACAGGGGGCGGATGGCTACACCTTC

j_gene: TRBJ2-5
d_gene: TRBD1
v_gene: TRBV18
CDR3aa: CASSPGQGARETQYF
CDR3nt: TGTGCCAGCTCACCGGGACAGGGGGCGCGGGAGACCCAGTACTTC

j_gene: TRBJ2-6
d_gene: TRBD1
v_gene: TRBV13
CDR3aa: CASSTQGAGANVLTF
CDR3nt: TGTGCCAGCAGCACCCAGGGGGCTGGGGCCAACGTCCTGACTTTC

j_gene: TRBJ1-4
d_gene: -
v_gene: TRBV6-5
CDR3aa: CASRIRGNEKLFF
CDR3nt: TGTGCCAGCCGAATCAGGGGAAATGAAAAACTGTTTTTT

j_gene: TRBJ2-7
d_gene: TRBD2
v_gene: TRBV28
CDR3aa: CASRWGGSDKFYEQYF
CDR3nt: TGTGCCAGCCGCTGGGGGGGTTCGGACAAATTCTACGAGCAGTACTTC

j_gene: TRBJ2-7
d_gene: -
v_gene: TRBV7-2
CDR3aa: CASSQEGFSYEQYF
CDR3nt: TGTGCCAGCAGCCAAGAGGGGTTTTCCTACGAGCAGTACTTC